This note documents a single T cell receptor beta chain sequence. The antigen it binds to is not known. No base quality information exists; no much larger clone differs at one position. This entry belongs to a study of graft-versus-host responses after intestinal transplantation (dated by TCRdb to the early 2020s). Study-level background: Multivisceral, liver-intestinal, or isolated intestinal transplants were received by the recipients. Every recipient was given anti-thymocyte globulin induction, followed by 2 to 3 years of maintenance tacrolimus and steroids. After intestinal transplantation, graft-versus-host and host-versus-graft alloreactive T cell clones were followed in the graft, circulation and bone marrow using bulk TCR-beta CDR3 sequencing. Alloreactive clones were identified by sequencing pre-transplant mixed lymphocyte reaction products and comparing these products with unstimulated pre-transplant donor and recipient T cells. The cohort enrolled about two dozen intestinal transplant recipients, one of whom was a retransplant, and 3 patients without pretransplant specimens were excluded. A peak of at least 4% donor T cells among recipient peripheral blood mononuclear cells was the definition used for donor T cell macrochimerism. Samples from three later patients were sequenced in-house on an Illumina MiSeq with MiXCR processing rather than by the commercial service. The study at large found these results: Early after transplant, declines in HvG clones were associated with peak levels of circulating GvH clones. GvH clones were detected in recipient bone marrow, and some appeared earlier in ileal mucosa or blood, consistent with an intestinal mucosal origin. The conclusions were limited by the relatively low number and heterogeneity of the intestinal transplant patients. Patients with donor T cell macrochimerism had high GvH to HvG T cell clonal ratios in their allografts.

Library creation used the immunoSEQ multiplex PCR assay. High-throughput TCR-beta CDR3 sequencing of genomic DNA from most patients was performed by Adaptive Biotechnologies. From the authors' description of their analysis: TCR sequencing data for 18 patients were retrieved from Adaptive's ImmunoSEQ software; a few other patients were processed with MiXCR and VDJtools. CDR3 nucleotide sequences shared between donor and recipient were removed because their origin could not be assigned. At least 2-fold expansion over unstimulated cells and a minimum CFSE-low frequency of 0.002% (template counts) or 0.001% (read counts) were required for clones to be classified as alloreactive. Mappable clones were those detected in sequenced pre-transplant spleen, lymph node, or MLR CFSE-low populations of the donor or recipient. Cumulative frequency of alloreactive clones was calculated as a percentage of all sequences weighted by copy number. Not all clones reach the TCRdb copy of this immuneACCESS table, which keeps in-frame sequences only. Checked studies attribute under half of the gap to unresolved V genes and leave the rest unexplained. V, J and clone size reflect that table, while D and trimming were determined from the DNA. The sample table lists some 12,000 clones, roughly 80% of them with a count of one. The top ten clones comprise more than 8% of the sample.

Trimming accounts for 2 bases at V and 1 base at J, while the number of junction bases matched to no gene is 6. According to the germline V gene (reference sequence), CDR1 reads SEHNR and CDR2 reads FQNEAQ. Including the terminal cysteine and phenylalanine, the CDR3 comprises 18 residues. Only the CDR3 region is kept as DNA, spanning 54 bases read in frame from base 1. Intraepithelial and lamina propria lymphocytes were isolated from graft specimens using dithiothreitol, EDTA incubations and collagenase D digestion. Bulk TCR-beta sequencing was performed on serial intestinal graft biopsy specimens collected as late as 600 days after transplant.

The clonotype comes from a human patient who received an intestinal transplant, so some T cells may come from the graft donor. Recombination joined TRBV7-9 with TRBJ2-7, with TRBD2 matching 15 junction bases. Source: ileum tissue, taken 23 days after intestinal transplant. DNA sequence: TGTGCCAGCAGCTTACCGGGACTAGCGGGAGGATCATCCTACGAGCAGTACTTC. This encodes CASSLPGLAGGSSYEQYF.